These T cell receptor beta chains were read from a single sample in a study of neoadjuvant anti-PD-1 for oral cavity cancer. This table comes from immunoSEQ multiplex PCR, and its TCRdb copy is limited to in-frame clones, with some not included. The top ten hold 2.9% of the sample, which has about 15,000 clones, about 69% seen once. Sequenced here: PBMCs, sampled before nivolumab (anti-PD-1) treatment. The receptors stem from a person aged 35 to 85 with oral cavity squamous cell carcinoma. The CDR3 runs from the conserved cysteine through the conserved F or W. Fields, in order: clone size, V gene, J gene, D gene, CDR3 DNA, CDR3 protein. D genes are given only for firm matches. A clone size is listed for some rows: how often the clone was seen (once, few, many), or a class if it is expanded.

size: .; V: TRBV5-1; J: TRBJ1-4; D: .; DNA: TGCGCCAGCAGCTCTGACAGCACAACTAATGAAAAACTGTTTTTT; CDR3: CASSSDSTTNEKLFF
size: .; V: TRBV5-1; J: TRBJ2-3; D: .; DNA: TGCGCCAGCAGCTTGGCCACAGGCACATTTAACACAGATACGCAGTATTTT; CDR3: CASSLATGTFNTDTQYF
size: .; V: TRBV4-1; J: TRBJ2-7; D: TRBD2; DNA: TGCGCCAGCAGCCAAGAACTAGCGGGGGCCTACGAGCAGTACTTC; CDR3: CASSQELAGAYEQYF
size: few; V: TRBV9; J: TRBJ1-2; D: TRBD1; DNA: TGTGCCAGCAGCGTAGTTCCAGGGGGCGAAGGCTACACCTTC; CDR3: CASSVVPGGEGYTF
size: .; V: TRBV6-5; J: TRBJ2-5; D: .; DNA: TGTGCCAGCAGGCTCCAGGGGCCGAGAGAGACCCAGTACTTC; CDR3: CASRLQGPRETQYF
size: .; V: TRBV11-2; J: TRBJ1-3; D: .; DNA: TGTGCCAGCAGCTTAGCTAACTCTGGAAACACCATATATTTT; CDR3: CASSLANSGNTIYF
size: few; V: TRBV5-4; J: TRBJ1-1; D: .; DNA: TGTGCCAGCAGGAAGCAGGGCGGAGACACTGAAGCTTTCTTT; CDR3: CASRKQGGDTEAFF
size: once; V: TRBV30; J: TRBJ1-2; D: .; DNA: TGTGCCTGGAGTGAGGACACCTGGAACTATGGCTACACCTTC; CDR3: CAWSEDTWNYGYTF
size: once; V: TRBV27; J: TRBJ2-1; D: TRBD2; DNA: TGTGCCAGCAGTTTAGGACAGGCTAGCGGGAGTTACAATGAGCAGTTCTTC; CDR3: CASSLGQASGSYNEQFF
size: .; V: TRBV4-1; J: TRBJ2-1; D: TRBD2; DNA: TGCGCCAGCAGCCAAGGGGGACTAGCGGGAGAGAATGAGCAGTTCTTC; CDR3: CASSQGGLAGENEQFF
size: .; V: TRBV6-5; J: TRBJ1-5; D: .; DNA: TGTGCCAGCAGTTACTCGGAGCGGCAGCCCCAGCATTTT; CDR3: CASSYSERQPQHF
size: once; V: TRBV7-8; J: TRBJ1-3; D: .; DNA: TGTGCCAGCAGCTTGGGGGGACAACTAATCTCTGGAAACACCATATATTTT; CDR3: CASSLGGQLISGNTIYF
size: .; V: TRBV10-2; J: TRBJ1-2; D: .; DNA: TGCGCCAGCTCATTACAGGGTATAGCAAACTATGGCTACACCTTC; CDR3: CASSLQGIANYGYTF
size: .; V: TRBV7-9; J: TRBJ2-1; D: .; DNA: TGTGCCAGCAGCTTAGGGGGGAACCCCTACAATGAGCAGTTCTTC; CDR3: CASSLGGNPYNEQFF
size: .; V: TRBV2; J: TRBJ1-2; D: .; DNA: TGTGCCAGCAGTGAAGGCCGTTCGAATAACTATGGCTACACCTTC; CDR3: CASSEGRSNNYGYTF
size: .; V: TRBV5-1; J: TRBJ1-1; D: .; DNA: TGCGCCAGCAGCTTGGGTGCGAACACTGAAGCTTTCTTT; CDR3: CASSLGANTEAFF
size: .; V: TRBV5-1; J: TRBJ2-7; D: .; DNA: TGCGCCAGCAGCTTGGCGGCCAATAGGGGCTACGAGCAGTACTTC; CDR3: CASSLAANRGYEQYF
size: few; V: TRBV14; J: TRBJ2-7; D: .; DNA: TGTGCCAGCAGAAGAGAGTCAACCCCTTACTACGAGCAGTACTTC; CDR3: CASRRESTPYYEQYF
size: .; V: TRBV30; J: TRBJ1-1; D: .; DNA: TGTGCCTGGGGGCCTAGCACTGAAGCTTTCTTT; CDR3: CAWGPSTEAFF
size: few; V: TRBV28; J: TRBJ2-5; D: TRBD2; DNA: TGTGCCAGCACCCCGCCGTGGGGGGGTTTAGAGACCCAGTACTTC; CDR3: CASTPPWGGLETQYF
size: .; V: TRBV5-1; J: TRBJ2-1; D: TRBD2; DNA: TGCGCCAGCAGCCTGGCCTTGGGCTCCTTGGGACTAGCGGGGGGGTCCCAATACAATGAGCAGTTCTTC; CDR3: CASSLALGSLGLAGGSQYNEQFF
size: few; V: TRBV10-1; J: TRBJ2-7; D: TRBD2; DNA: TGCGCCAGCAGTGACGCCGGGACTAGTAACGAGCAGTACTTC; CDR3: CASSDAGTSNEQYF
size: .; V: TRBV6-1; J: TRBJ1-1; D: TRBD1; DNA: TGTGCCAGCAGTGAACAGGGGGCGCTTGACACTGAAGCTTTCTTT; CDR3: CASSEQGALDTEAFF
size: few; V: TRBV7-3; J: TRBJ2-1; D: TRBD2; DNA: TGTGCCAGCAGCCCGAACGGGAGGGAGGGACCGTCCAATGAGCAGTTCTTC; CDR3: CASSPNGREGPSNEQFF
size: .; V: TRBV6-5; J: TRBJ2-3; D: .; DNA: TGTGCCAGCAGCCTCGCCATGGGGGATACGCAGTATTTT; CDR3: CASSLAMGDTQYF
size: .; V: TRBV5-4; J: TRBJ2-5; D: .; DNA: TGTGCCAGCAGCTTGAAAGGAGTAGAGACCCAGTACTTC; CDR3: CASSLKGVETQYF
size: .; V: TRBV18; J: TRBJ2-2; D: .; DNA: TGTGCCAGCTCACCACCGGGACTGCGAACAACCGGGGAGCTGTTTTTT; CDR3: CASSPPGLRTTGELFF
size: .; V: TRBV2; J: TRBJ2-2; D: TRBD1; DNA: TGTGCCAGCCGGGGGACAGGGGACACCGGGGAGCTGTTTTTT; CDR3: CASRGTGDTGELFF
size: once; V: TRBV11-2; J: TRBJ1-3; D: .; DNA: TGTGCCAGCAGCTTAACGGGGGTAGGAAACACCATATATTTT; CDR3: CASSLTGVGNTIYF
size: few; V: TRBV5-6; J: TRBJ1-2; D: .; DNA: TGTGCCAGCAGCTTGGAGTCACTTGGCTACACCTTC; CDR3: CASSLESLGYTF
size: few; V: TRBV20-1; J: TRBJ1-1; D: .; DNA: TGCAGTGCCAACAGGAACACTGAAGCTTTCTTT; CDR3: CSANRNTEAFF
size: .; V: TRBV2; J: TRBJ1-4; D: .; DNA: TGTGCCAGCACCTTGGGGCAGGCGCTAAATGAAAAACTGTTTTTT; CDR3: CASTLGQALNEKLFF
size: .; V: TRBV7-9; J: TRBJ1-1; D: .; DNA: TGTGCCAGCAGCGCATTACAGGGTCGGGGCACTGAAGCTTTCTTT; CDR3: CASSALQGRGTEAFF
size: few; V: TRBV29-1; J: TRBJ2-7; D: .; DNA: TGCAGCGTGGAGACAGCGCTGTACGAGCAGTACTTC; CDR3: CSVETALYEQYF
size: few; V: TRBV7-9; J: TRBJ1-1; D: .; DNA: TGTGCCAGCAGCTTAGCGTCCGGTTCCTCCACTGAAGCTTTCTTT; CDR3: CASSLASGSSTEAFF
size: .; V: TRBV7-2; J: TRBJ2-7; D: TRBD2; DNA: TGTGCCAGCAGCCAAGCCGGGACTACCCTCTACGAGCAGTACTTC; CDR3: CASSQAGTTLYEQYF